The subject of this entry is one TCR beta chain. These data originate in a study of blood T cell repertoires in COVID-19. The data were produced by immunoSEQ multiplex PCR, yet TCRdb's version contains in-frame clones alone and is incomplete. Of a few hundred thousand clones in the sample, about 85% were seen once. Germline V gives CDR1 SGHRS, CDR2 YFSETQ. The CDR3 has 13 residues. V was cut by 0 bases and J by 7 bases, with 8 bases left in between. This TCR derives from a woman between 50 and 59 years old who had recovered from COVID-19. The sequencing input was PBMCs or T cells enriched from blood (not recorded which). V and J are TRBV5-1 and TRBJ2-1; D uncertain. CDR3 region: CASSLESTNEQFF. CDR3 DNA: TGCGCCAGCAGCTTGGAATCGACTAATGAGCAGTTCTTC.